The 13 T cell receptor beta chains given below trace back to one sample, sequenced in a study of blood T cell repertoires in COVID-19. Assay: immunoSEQ multiplex PCR; the TCRdb copy retains only in-frame clones and omits some. Of approximately 300,000 clones listed, approximately 86% are singletons. Material: peripheral blood. Every receptor here comes from a human donor with COVID-19, enrolled during active disease. The donor label of this sample is uncertain.

This chain connects TRBV12-3 or TRBV12-4 to TRBJ1-1; 7 nucleotides line up with TRBD1. Trimming at V came to 5 bases and at J to 6 bases, leaving 6 bases not matched to a gene. The CDR3 has 13 amino acids. In nucleotides, the CDR3 is TGTGCCAGCAGTCCCGGACAGGACGCTGAAGCTTTCTTT. Protein sequence: CASSPGQDAEAFF.

CDR3 protein: CASSPPGGVDQPQHF. DNA of the CDR3: TGTGCCAGCTCACCACCAGGGGGAGTGGATCAGCCCCAGCATTTT. The chain employs TRBV18 and TRBJ1-5; TRBD1 is a possible D gene (6 bases). Germline assignment: CDR1 KGHSH and CDR2 LQKENI. The ends were cut back, 0 bases at V and 5 bases at J, with 11 bases in the middle. This CDR3 region has 15 residues.

This clone was observed a single time. The chain couples TRBV9 to TRBJ1-4; possible D gene TRBD1, 6 bases. The CDR3 covers 15 residues. Germline lookup yields CDR1 SGDLS and CDR2 YYNGEE. V dropped 3 bases and J dropped 8 bases, with 17 bases sitting between them. CDR3 in amino acids: CASSGTGYKAEKLFF. DNA of the CDR3: TGTGCCAGCAGCGGAACAGGGTATAAGGCAGAAAAACTGTTTTTT.

The V call is TRBV7-2, the J call TRBJ2-7; possibly TRBD2 for D (6 bases). The CDR3 runs 14 residues. Germline values: CDR1 SGHTA, CDR2 FQGNSA. Trimming stripped 3 bases from V and 1 base from J, with 10 bases between. CDR3 region: CASSFRGTSYEQYF. The CDR3 DNA is TGTGCCAGCAGCTTTCGCGGGACTTCCTACGAGCAGTACTTC.

The gene calls are TRBV25-1 and TRBJ2-7, with 7 bases aligning to TRBD2. Germline loops: CDR1 MGHDK, CDR2 SYGVNS. Trimming took 6 bases from V and 9 from J; bases not matched to a gene: 5. This CDR3 is built from 11 residues. CDR3 protein: CASRGSGGQYF. The CDR3 nucleotides read TGTGCCAGCAGAGGTTCGGGAGGGCAGTACTTC.

This clone came up once. The chain employs TRBV28 and TRBJ1-1; maybe TRBD1 (6 bases). Germline-derived CDR1 and CDR2 are MDHEN and SYDVKM. V dropped 6 bases and J dropped 0 bases, with 20 bases sitting between them. The CDR3 extends over 17 amino acids. CDR3 bases: TGTGCCAGCAGCTATCTTAGTGGACAGACCATGAACACTGAAGCTTTCTTT. It encodes CASSYLSGQTMNTEAFF.

The DNA for the CDR3 is TGTGCCAGCAGCTTAGTGGGTGGTCCAGGAAACAATGAGCAGTTCTTC. It translates to CASSLVGGPGNNEQFF. This rearrangement joins TRBV7-2 to TRBJ2-1, with D hard to call. The germline gives CDR1 SGHTA, CDR2 FQGNSA. The CDR3 has 16 residues. V dropped 1 base and J dropped 5 bases, with 15 bases sitting between them.

This chain connects TRBV5-1 to TRBJ2-1; unclear D gene. CDR1 is SGHRS, CDR2 YFSETQ, per germline. Trimming left V 2 bases short and J 6 bases short, with 12 bases between. CDR3 length: 14 residues. The CDR3, as DNA: TGCGCCAGCAGCTTACTTGGCGGAAGCAATGAGCAGTTCTTC. Its protein is CASSLLGGSNEQFF.

The gene calls are TRBV7-2 and TRBJ2-4, with 10 bases fitting TRBD1. The germline V gene has CDR1 SGHTA and CDR2 FQGNSA. V shed 3 bases, J shed 10 bases, and the junction held 9 bases outside the gene matches. CDR3 length: 15 residues. The CDR3 sequence: CASSLGTGVTGIQYF. The CDR3 DNA reads TGTGCCAGCAGCTTGGGGACAGGGGTAACAGGGATTCAGTACTTC.

The chain joins TRBV3-1 (or the pseudogene TRBV3-2) to TRBJ2-3, with TRBD2 matching 8 bases. This CDR3 spans 17 amino acids. CDR1 LGHDT and CDR2 YNNKEL come from the germline V gene (reference sequence). The trim removed 0 bases at V and 3 bases at J, leaving 8 bases unmatched. The chain's CDR3 is CASSQEFPGGGTDTQYF. The CDR3 bases are TGTGCCAGCAGCCAAGAGTTCCCGGGAGGGGGGACAGATACGCAGTATTTT.

The CDR3 region is CASSFSGVSGNTIYF. Here the CDR3 DNA reads TGTGCCAGCAGTTTTTCAGGGGTCTCTGGAAACACCATATATTTT. This chain uses TRBV6-5 with TRBJ1-3; TRBD1 might be the D (6 bases). CDR1 is MNHEY, CDR2 SVGAGI, per germline. The CDR3 covers 15 residues. The V and J ends lost 4 bases and 0 bases respectively, with 10 bases between them.

V gene TRBV5-1 combines with J gene TRBJ1-5, with 7 bases matching TRBD1. The CDR3 loop spans 15 amino acids. Germline trimming cut 4 bases from V and 5 bases from J; bases unmatched to any gene: 9. Germline V gives CDR1 SGHRS, CDR2 YFSETQ. The CDR3 loop reads CASSPLGQTYQPQHF. The CDR3, as DNA: TGCGCCAGCAGCCCTCTGGGACAGACATATCAGCCCCAGCATTTT. The variable domain in full, with the rest retrieved from reference TRBV5-1 and TRBJ1-5, is KAGVTQTPRYLIKTRGQQVTLSCSPISGHRSVSWYQQTPGQGLQFLFEYFSETQRNKGNFPGRFSGRQFSNSRSEMNVSTLELGDSALYLCASSPLGQTYQPQHFGDGTRLSIL.

V usage is TRBV27 and J usage is TRBJ2-2, with D unclear. The CDR3 is made up of 15 amino acids. Germline V gene data show CDR1 as MNHEY and CDR2 as SMNVEV (reference sequence). The germline V and J ends were trimmed by 6 bases and 0 bases, with 11 bases remaining between them. The CDR3, as DNA: TGTGCCAGCAGGGTCCCTAGAACGAACACCGGGGAGCTGTTTTTT. It translates to CASRVPRTNTGELFF.